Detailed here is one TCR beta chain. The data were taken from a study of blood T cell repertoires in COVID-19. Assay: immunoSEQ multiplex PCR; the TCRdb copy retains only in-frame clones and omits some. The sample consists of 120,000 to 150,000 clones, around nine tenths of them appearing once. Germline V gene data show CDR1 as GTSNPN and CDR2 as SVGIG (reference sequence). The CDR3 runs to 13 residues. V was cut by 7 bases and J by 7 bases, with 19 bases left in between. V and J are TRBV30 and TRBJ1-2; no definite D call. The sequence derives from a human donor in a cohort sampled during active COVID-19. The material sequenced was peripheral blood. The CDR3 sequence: CASSPNAMSGYTF. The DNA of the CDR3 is TGTGCCTCGAGCCCCAACGCGATGAGTGGCTACACCTTC. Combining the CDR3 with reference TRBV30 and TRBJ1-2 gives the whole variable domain SQTIHQWPATLVQPVGSPLSLECTVEGTSNPNLYWYRQAAGRGLQLLFYSVGIGQISSEVPQNLSASRPQDRQFILSSKKLLLSDSGFYLCASSPNAMSGYTFGSGTRLTVV.